The rows below give T cell receptor beta chains drawn from one sample of a study of blood T cell repertoires in COVID-19. Profiled with immunoSEQ multiplex PCR; TCRdb holds only in-frame clones, not every one. In the table there are approximately 140,000 clones, around 81% of which are singletons. Sequencing used peripheral blood. The receptors stem from a human donor in a cohort sampled during active COVID-19. The CDR3 runs from the conserved cysteine through the conserved F or W. D genes are given only for firm matches. The size entry is marked missing in some rows and otherwise reads once, few, many or a size class.

D gene: TRBD2
CDR3 length: 15
clone size: .
V gene: TRBV28
J gene: TRBJ2-1
CDR3 protein: CASSHSGLAQYEQFF
CDR3 DNA: TGTGCCAGCAGTCACTCGGGACTAGCCCAATATGAGCAGTTCTTC

D gene: .
CDR3 length: 15
clone size: .
V gene: TRBV4-3
J gene: TRBJ1-1
CDR3 protein: CASSPALVGPGGAFF
CDR3 DNA: TGCGCCAGCAGCCCTGCCTTGGTGGGGCCGGGGGGAGCTTTCTTT

D gene: .
CDR3 length: 13
clone size: .
V gene: TRBV6-6
J gene: TRBJ2-5
CDR3 protein: CASSYANEETQYF
CDR3 DNA: TGTGCCAGCAGTTACGCTAATGAAGAGACCCAGTACTTC

D gene: .
CDR3 length: 14
clone size: .
V gene: TRBV7-2
J gene: TRBJ2-2
CDR3 protein: CASSPLVSTGELFF
CDR3 DNA: TGTGCCAGCAGCCCTCTAGTCTCCACCGGGGAGCTGTTTTTT

D gene: .
CDR3 length: 13
clone size: .
V gene: TRBV6-1
J gene: TRBJ1-5
CDR3 protein: CASSEPSGGPQHF
CDR3 DNA: TGTGCCAGCAGTGAACCGTCCGGGGGGCCCCAGCATTTT

D gene: .
CDR3 length: 14
clone size: .
V gene: TRBV6-5
J gene: TRBJ1-2
CDR3 protein: CASSYTDRGYGYTF
CDR3 DNA: TGTGCCAGCAGTTACACCGATCGGGGCTATGGCTACACCTTC

D gene: TRBD2
CDR3 length: 19
clone size: few
V gene: TRBV15
J gene: TRBJ2-1
CDR3 protein: CATSRDLTTSGRAGYEQFF
CDR3 DNA: TGTGCCACCAGCAGAGATCTAACAACTAGCGGGAGGGCTGGGTATGAGCAGTTCTTC

D gene: TRBD2
CDR3 length: 19
clone size: .
V gene: TRBV5-1
J gene: TRBJ2-3
CDR3 protein: CASSLQTTSGSLGTDTQYF
CDR3 DNA: TGCGCCAGCAGCTTGCAAACTACTAGCGGGAGTTTGGGCACAGATACGCAGTATTTT

D gene: TRBD1
CDR3 length: 13
clone size: once
V gene: TRBV9
J gene: TRBJ1-2
CDR3 protein: CASSEGDSYGYTF
CDR3 DNA: TGTGCCAGCAGCGAAGGGGACAGCTATGGCTACACCTTC

D gene: .
CDR3 length: 11
clone size: .
V gene: TRBV29-1
J gene: TRBJ2-1
CDR3 protein: CSVQRIREQFF
CDR3 DNA: TGCAGCGTTCAGCGAATTCGTGAGCAGTTCTTC

D gene: TRBD1
CDR3 length: 14
clone size: .
V gene: TRBV29-1
J gene: TRBJ2-5
CDR3 protein: CSNDGPGGSETQYF
CDR3 DNA: TGCAGCAATGACGGGCCAGGGGGATCAGAGACCCAGTACTTC

D gene: TRBD1
CDR3 length: 17
clone size: .
V gene: TRBV18
J gene: TRBJ1-2
CDR3 protein: CASGDAIRGRGQTGYTF
CDR3 DNA: TGTGCCAGCGGCGACGCGATCCGCGGGAGGGGGCAGACCGGCTACACCTTC

D gene: TRBD1
CDR3 length: 15
clone size: .
V gene: TRBV5-1
J gene: TRBJ1-1
CDR3 protein: CASRTGGDTNTEAFF
CDR3 DNA: TGCGCCAGCCGGACAGGGGGCGACACGAACACTGAAGCTTTCTTT

D gene: .
CDR3 length: 16
clone size: .
V gene: TRBV18
J gene: TRBJ2-1
CDR3 protein: CASSPPEGGAYNEQFF
CDR3 DNA: TGTGCCAGCTCACCACCTGAAGGGGGTGCCTACAATGAGCAGTTCTTC

D gene: TRBD1
CDR3 length: 17
clone size: once
V gene: TRBV6-1
J gene: TRBJ1-5
CDR3 protein: CASSDGQGWLSNQPQHF
CDR3 DNA: TGTGCCAGCAGTGACGGACAGGGATGGTTGAGCAATCAGCCCCAGCATTTT

D gene: .
CDR3 length: 13
clone size: .
V gene: TRBV6-5
J gene: TRBJ1-5
CDR3 protein: CASSYYRDQPQHF
CDR3 DNA: TGTGCCAGCAGTTATTACAGGGATCAGCCCCAGCATTTT

D gene: .
CDR3 length: 14
clone size: .
V gene: TRBV18
J gene: TRBJ1-1
CDR3 protein: CASSALEGNTEAFF
CDR3 DNA: TGTGCCAGCTCAGCCTTGGAGGGGAACACTGAAGCTTTCTTT

D gene: TRBD2
CDR3 length: 16
clone size: .
V gene: TRBV18
J gene: TRBJ2-7
CDR3 protein: CASSPIGTSGSLEQYF
CDR3 DNA: TGTGCCAGCTCACCGATTGGGACTAGCGGGAGCCTCGAGCAGTACTTC

D gene: TRBD1
CDR3 length: 17
clone size: few
V gene: TRBV6-2/TRBV6-3
J gene: TRBJ1-2
CDR3 protein: CASSYSLDRGFFYGYTF
CDR3 DNA: TGTGCCAGCAGTTACTCCTTGGACAGGGGCTTTTTTTATGGCTACACCTTC

D gene: TRBD2
CDR3 length: 15
clone size: few
V gene: TRBV5-4
J gene: TRBJ2-2
CDR3 protein: CASSTQREPSGELFF
CDR3 DNA: TGTGCCAGCAGCACCCAGCGGGAACCGTCCGGGGAGCTGTTTTTT

D gene: TRBD1
CDR3 length: 18
clone size: .
V gene: TRBV14
J gene: TRBJ2-1
CDR3 protein: CASSQDPVTGFFHNEQFF
CDR3 DNA: TGTGCCAGCAGCCAAGACCCCGTGACAGGGTTTTTTCACAATGAGCAGTTCTTC

D gene: .
CDR3 length: 13
clone size: .
V gene: TRBV7-3
J gene: TRBJ2-7
CDR3 protein: CASSFGGAYEQYF
CDR3 DNA: TGTGCCAGCAGCTTTGGGGGCGCCTACGAGCAGTACTTC

D gene: TRBD2
CDR3 length: 14
clone size: .
V gene: TRBV27
J gene: TRBJ2-3
CDR3 protein: CASRLAGATDTQYF
CDR3 DNA: TGTGCCAGCCGGCTAGCGGGAGCCACAGATACGCAGTATTTT

D gene: TRBD2
CDR3 length: 16
clone size: .
V gene: TRBV18
J gene: TRBJ2-7
CDR3 protein: CASSPFPTSENYEQYF
CDR3 DNA: TGTGCCAGCTCACCCTTTCCGACTAGCGAAAACTACGAGCAGTACTTC

D gene: TRBD2
CDR3 length: 14
clone size: .
V gene: TRBV15
J gene: TRBJ2-1
CDR3 protein: CATQGAGGPYEQFF
CDR3 DNA: TGTGCCACCCAAGGAGCGGGAGGGCCTTATGAGCAGTTCTTC

D gene: .
CDR3 length: 12
clone size: .
V gene: TRBV3-1/TRBV3-2
J gene: TRBJ1-2
CDR3 protein: CASSPAGNGYTF
CDR3 DNA: TGTGCCAGCAGCCCAGCAGGGAATGGCTACACCTTC

D gene: TRBD1
CDR3 length: 14
clone size: .
V gene: TRBV28
J gene: TRBJ2-7
CDR3 protein: CASRGTGVSYEQYF
CDR3 DNA: TGTGCCAGCAGGGGGACAGGGGTCTCCTACGAGCAGTACTTC

D gene: .
CDR3 length: 13
clone size: .
V gene: TRBV7-3
J gene: TRBJ2-7
CDR3 protein: CASSLRSDYEQYF
CDR3 DNA: TGTGCCAGCAGCTTACGATCAGACTACGAGCAGTACTTC

D gene: TRBD1
CDR3 length: 15
clone size: .
V gene: TRBV7-3
J gene: TRBJ1-1
CDR3 protein: CASSAWDRVSAEAFF
CDR3 DNA: TGTGCCAGCAGCGCCTGGGACAGGGTAAGCGCTGAAGCTTTCTTT

D gene: .
CDR3 length: 15
clone size: .
V gene: TRBV5-4
J gene: TRBJ2-7
CDR3 protein: CASSLAGSGAYEQYF
CDR3 DNA: TGTGCCAGCAGCTTGGCCGGATCCGGGGCCTACGAGCAGTACTTC

D gene: .
CDR3 length: 15
clone size: .
V gene: TRBV5-1
J gene: TRBJ2-5
CDR3 protein: CASSPGQPLVETQYF
CDR3 DNA: TGCGCCAGCAGCCCTGGACAGCCTTTAGTGGAGACCCAGTACTTC

D gene: .
CDR3 length: 13
clone size: .
V gene: TRBV7-2
J gene: TRBJ1-2
CDR3 protein: CASSSPRRYGYTF
CDR3 DNA: TGTGCCAGCAGCTCCCCAAGGAGGTATGGCTACACCTTC

D gene: .
CDR3 length: 16
clone size: once
V gene: TRBV7-2
J gene: TRBJ2-4
CDR3 protein: CASSLEVGGAKNIQYF
CDR3 DNA: TGTGCCAGCAGCTTAGAGGTGGGGGGAGCCAAAAACATTCAGTACTTC

D gene: .
CDR3 length: 15
clone size: .
V gene: TRBV7-2
J gene: TRBJ2-7
CDR3 protein: CASSSRDWSSYEQYF
CDR3 DNA: TGTGCCAGCAGCAGTCGGGACTGGAGCTCCTACGAGCAGTACTTC

D gene: .
CDR3 length: 14
clone size: .
V gene: TRBV3-1/TRBV3-2
J gene: TRBJ1-2
CDR3 protein: CASNLSGLRNGYTF
CDR3 DNA: TGTGCCAGCAACCTGAGCGGGTTAAGGAACGGCTACACCTTC

D gene: TRBD2
CDR3 length: 13
clone size: .
V gene: TRBV2
J gene: TRBJ2-3
CDR3 protein: CASSRDYTDTQYF
CDR3 DNA: TGTGCCAGCAGTAGGGACTACACAGATACGCAGTATTTT

D gene: TRBD2
CDR3 length: 19
clone size: .
V gene: TRBV4-3
J gene: TRBJ2-3
CDR3 protein: CASSQGAVGTSGDTDTQYF
CDR3 DNA: TGCGCCAGCAGCCAAGGGGCCGTCGGGACTAGCGGGGACACAGATACGCAGTATTTT

D gene: .
CDR3 length: 16
clone size: .
V gene: TRBV6-5
J gene: TRBJ1-1
CDR3 protein: CASSYSATVMNTEAFF
CDR3 DNA: TGTGCCAGCAGTTACTCCGCTACAGTAATGAACACTGAAGCTTTCTTT

D gene: .
CDR3 length: 12
clone size: once
V gene: TRBV19
J gene: TRBJ2-3
CDR3 protein: CASSIPPGEQYF
CDR3 DNA: TGTGCCAGTAGTATCCCCCCGGGTGAGCAGTATTTT

D gene: .
CDR3 length: 14
clone size: .
V gene: TRBV28
J gene: TRBJ2-7
CDR3 protein: CASSLRGASYEQYF
CDR3 DNA: TGTGCCAGCAGTCTCCGGGGAGCCTCCTACGAGCAGTACTTC

D gene: TRBD1
CDR3 length: 15
clone size: .
V gene: TRBV5-1
J gene: TRBJ2-7
CDR3 protein: CASSSRQGGSYEQYF
CDR3 DNA: TGCGCCAGCAGCTCTAGACAGGGCGGGTCCTACGAGCAGTACTTC

D gene: TRBD1
CDR3 length: 16
clone size: once
V gene: TRBV7-6
J gene: TRBJ2-1
CDR3 protein: CASSLGRPGQGTRTFF
CDR3 DNA: TGTGCCAGCAGCTTAGGGAGGCCGGGACAGGGGACCCGTACGTTCTTC

D gene: .
CDR3 length: 12
clone size: .
V gene: TRBV24-1
J gene: TRBJ2-7
CDR3 protein: CATSDPNAGQYF
CDR3 DNA: TGTGCCACCAGTGACCCCAATGCCGGGCAGTACTTC

D gene: .
CDR3 length: 13
clone size: .
V gene: TRBV2
J gene: TRBJ1-2
CDR3 protein: CASSARTDPGYTF
CDR3 DNA: TGTGCCAGCAGTGCCCGGACAGATCCTGGCTACACCTTC

D gene: .
CDR3 length: 13
clone size: .
V gene: TRBV3-1/TRBV3-2
J gene: TRBJ2-7
CDR3 protein: CASSQDIAGEQYF
CDR3 DNA: TGTGCCAGCAGCCAAGATATCGCGGGTGAGCAGTACTTC

D gene: .
CDR3 length: 14
clone size: .
V gene: TRBV3-1/TRBV3-2
J gene: TRBJ2-7
CDR3 protein: CASSPGYAVYEQYF
CDR3 DNA: TGTGCCAGCAGCCCAGGTTACGCTGTCTACGAGCAGTACTTC

D gene: .
CDR3 length: 14
clone size: .
V gene: TRBV4-1
J gene: TRBJ1-5
CDR3 protein: CASSLRARNQPQHF
CDR3 DNA: TGCGCCAGCAGCCTGCGCGCCCGCAATCAGCCCCAGCATTTT

D gene: .
CDR3 length: 13
clone size: .
V gene: TRBV18
J gene: TRBJ2-7
CDR3 protein: CASSSTRTYEQYF
CDR3 DNA: TGTGCCAGCTCTTCCACCAGGACTTACGAGCAGTACTTC

D gene: .
CDR3 length: 13
clone size: .
V gene: TRBV5-4
J gene: TRBJ2-1
CDR3 protein: CASSSTNADEQFF
CDR3 DNA: TGTGCCAGCAGCTCGACTAACGCGGATGAGCAGTTCTTC

D gene: .
CDR3 length: 15
clone size: .
V gene: TRBV10-2
J gene: TRBJ2-5
CDR3 protein: CASSGWGPMGETQYF
CDR3 DNA: TGCGCCAGCAGTGGGTGGGGCCCGATGGGGGAGACCCAGTACTTC

D gene: TRBD1
CDR3 length: 16
clone size: .
V gene: TRBV9
J gene: TRBJ1-1
CDR3 protein: CASSVSGTGFLSEAFF
CDR3 DNA: TGTGCCAGCAGCGTGTCCGGGACAGGGTTTCTCTCTGAAGCTTTCTTT

D gene: TRBD1
CDR3 length: 14
clone size: once
V gene: TRBV5-1
J gene: TRBJ1-2
CDR3 protein: CASSLETGWDGYTF
CDR3 DNA: TGCGCCAGCAGCTTGGAGACAGGGTGGGATGGCTACACCTTC